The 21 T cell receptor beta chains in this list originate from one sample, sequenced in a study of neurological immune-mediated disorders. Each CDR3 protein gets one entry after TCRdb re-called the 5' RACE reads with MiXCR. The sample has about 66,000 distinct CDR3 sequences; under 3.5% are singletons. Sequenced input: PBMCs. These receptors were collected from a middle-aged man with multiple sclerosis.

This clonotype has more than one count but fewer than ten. The DNA of the CDR3 is TGCGCCAGCAGTGACGCCGATGAGCAGTTCTTC. This codes for CASSDADEQFF. This chain uses TRBV10-1 with TRBJ2-1; D is uncertain. The CDR3 covers 11 residues. Germline V CDR1 and CDR2: WNHNN, SYGVQD (reference sequence). V was clipped by 3 bases and J by 8 bases, with 5 bases between them.

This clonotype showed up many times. The DNA for the CDR3 is TGCGCCAGCAGCTTCGGTCTAGCGGGGGGTAGAAACATTCAGTACTTC. This sequence encodes CASSFGLAGGRNIQYF. The rearrangement joins TRBV5-1 to TRBJ2-4; 11 positions match TRBD2. This CDR3 is built from 16 residues. Germline values: CDR1 SGHRS, CDR2 YFSETQ. J was trimmed by 6 bases and V by 2 bases; bases with no gene match: 7.

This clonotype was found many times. CDR3: CASSLTPGADTQYF. The CDR3 DNA is TGTGCCAGCAGCTTAACGCCCGGCGCAGATACGCAGTATTTT. This chain links TRBV11-2 with TRBJ2-3; the D is unclear. Trimming shortened V by 2 bases and J by 4 bases, and 10 bases separated the two germline ends. Germline-derived CDR1 and CDR2 are SGHAT and FQNNGV. The CDR3 extends over 14 amino acids.

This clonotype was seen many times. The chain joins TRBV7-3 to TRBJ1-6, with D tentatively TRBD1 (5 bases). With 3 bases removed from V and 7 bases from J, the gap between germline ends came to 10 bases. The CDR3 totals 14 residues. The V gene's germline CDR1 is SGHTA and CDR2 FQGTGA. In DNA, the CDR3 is TGTGCCAGCAGCTTCGAGAGGGGCAATTCACCCCTCCACTTT. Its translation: CASSFERGNSPLHF.

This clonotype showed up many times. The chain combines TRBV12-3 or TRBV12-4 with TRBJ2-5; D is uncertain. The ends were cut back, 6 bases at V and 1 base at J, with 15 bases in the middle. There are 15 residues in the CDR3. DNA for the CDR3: TGTGCCAGCAGAAAGGGTGCGTCTTTCCAAGAGACCCAGTACTTC. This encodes CASRKGASFQETQYF.

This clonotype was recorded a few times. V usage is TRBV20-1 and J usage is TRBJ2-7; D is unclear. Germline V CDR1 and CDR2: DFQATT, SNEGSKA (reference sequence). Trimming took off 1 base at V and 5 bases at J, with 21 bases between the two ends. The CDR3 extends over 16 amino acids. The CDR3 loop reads CSARAAGGLRGHEQYF. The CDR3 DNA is TGCAGTGCTAGAGCCGCTGGTGGGCTGCGAGGACACGAGCAGTACTTC.

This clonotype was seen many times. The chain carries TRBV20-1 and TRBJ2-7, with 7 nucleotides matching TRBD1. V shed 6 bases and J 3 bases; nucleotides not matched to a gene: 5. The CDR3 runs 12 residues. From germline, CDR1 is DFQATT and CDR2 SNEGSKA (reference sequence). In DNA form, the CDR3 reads TGCAGTGCAAGGGACAGAGACTACGAGCAGTACTTC. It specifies CSARDRDYEQYF.

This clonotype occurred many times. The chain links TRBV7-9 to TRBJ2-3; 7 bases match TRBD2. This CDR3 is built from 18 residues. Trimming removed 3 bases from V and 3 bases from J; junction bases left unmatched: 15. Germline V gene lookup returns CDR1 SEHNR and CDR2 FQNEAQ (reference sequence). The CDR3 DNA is TGTGCCAGCAGCTTCGTTTGGATGAGCGGGGAGAATACAGATACGCAGTATTTT. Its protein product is CASSFVWMSGENTDTQYF.

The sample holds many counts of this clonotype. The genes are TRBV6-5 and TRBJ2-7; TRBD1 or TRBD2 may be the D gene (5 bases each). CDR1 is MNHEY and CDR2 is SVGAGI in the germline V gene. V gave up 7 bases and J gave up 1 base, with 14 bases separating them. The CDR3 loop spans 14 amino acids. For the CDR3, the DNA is TGTGCCAGCAACCGAAGGGACGGGTCCTACGAGCAGTACTTC. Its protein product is CASNRRDGSYEQYF.

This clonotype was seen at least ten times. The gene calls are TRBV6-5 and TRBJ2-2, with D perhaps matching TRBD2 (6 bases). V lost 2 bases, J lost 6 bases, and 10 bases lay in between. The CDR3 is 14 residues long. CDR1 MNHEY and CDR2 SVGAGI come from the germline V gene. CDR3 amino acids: CASSYVGGAGELFF. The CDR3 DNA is TGTGCCAGCAGTTACGTAGGAGGGGCCGGGGAGCTGTTTTTT.

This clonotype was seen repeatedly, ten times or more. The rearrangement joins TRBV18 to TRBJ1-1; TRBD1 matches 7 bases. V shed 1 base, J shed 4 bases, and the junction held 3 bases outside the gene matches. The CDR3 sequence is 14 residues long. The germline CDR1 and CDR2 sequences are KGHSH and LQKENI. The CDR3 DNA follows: TGTGCCAGCTCACCACGACAGGGTCTCACTGAAGCTTTCTTT. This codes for CASSPRQGLTEAFF.

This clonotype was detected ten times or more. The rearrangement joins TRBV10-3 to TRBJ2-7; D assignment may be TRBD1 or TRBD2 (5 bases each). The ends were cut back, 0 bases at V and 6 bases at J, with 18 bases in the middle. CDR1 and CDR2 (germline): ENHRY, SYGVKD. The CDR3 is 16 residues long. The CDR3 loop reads CAISESTGTAPAEQYF. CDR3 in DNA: TGTGCCATCAGTGAGTCGACCGGGACCGCTCCGGCCGAGCAGTACTTC.

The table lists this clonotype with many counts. The DNA of the CDR3 is TGTGGACAAGGGACAGCCATCACCGGGGAGCTGTTTTTT. Translated: CGQGTAITGELFF. The chain has TRBV7-9 and TRBJ2-2, with 7 bases aligning to TRBD1. Looked up from germline, CDR1 is SEHNR and CDR2 is FQNEAQ (reference sequence). The CDR3 totals 13 residues.

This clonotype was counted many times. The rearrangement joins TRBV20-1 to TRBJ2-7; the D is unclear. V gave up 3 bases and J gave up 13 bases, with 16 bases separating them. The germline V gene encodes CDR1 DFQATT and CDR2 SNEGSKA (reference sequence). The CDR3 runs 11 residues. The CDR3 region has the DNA TGCAGTGCTAGGATTCTCGCTAAGAATTACTTC. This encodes CSARILAKNYF.

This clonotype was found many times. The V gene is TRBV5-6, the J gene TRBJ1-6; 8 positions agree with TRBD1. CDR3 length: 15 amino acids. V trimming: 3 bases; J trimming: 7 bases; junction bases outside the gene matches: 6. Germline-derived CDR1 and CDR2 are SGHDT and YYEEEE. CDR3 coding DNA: TGTGCCAGCAGCTCTGACAGGGGATTAAATTCACCCCTCCACTTT. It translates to CASSSDRGLNSPLHF.

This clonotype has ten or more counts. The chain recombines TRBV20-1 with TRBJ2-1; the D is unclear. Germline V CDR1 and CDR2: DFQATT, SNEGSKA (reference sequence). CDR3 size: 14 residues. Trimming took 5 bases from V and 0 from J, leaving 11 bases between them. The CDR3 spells CSALDISSYNEQFF. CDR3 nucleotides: TGCAGTGCTCTAGACATCAGCTCCTACAATGAGCAGTTCTTC.

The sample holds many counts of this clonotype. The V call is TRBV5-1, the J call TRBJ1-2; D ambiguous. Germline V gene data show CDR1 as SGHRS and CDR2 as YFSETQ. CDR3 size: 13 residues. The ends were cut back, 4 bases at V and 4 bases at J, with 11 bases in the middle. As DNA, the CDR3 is TGCGCCAGCAGCACCGGCGTGGGCTATGGCTACACCTTC. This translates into CASSTGVGYGYTF.

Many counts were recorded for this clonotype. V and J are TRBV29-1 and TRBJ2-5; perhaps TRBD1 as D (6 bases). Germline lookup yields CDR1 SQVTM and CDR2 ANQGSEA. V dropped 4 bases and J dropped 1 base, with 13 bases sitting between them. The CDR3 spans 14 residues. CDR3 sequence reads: CSVASGVGQETQYF. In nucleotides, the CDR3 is TGCAGCGTTGCCTCAGGGGTGGGCCAAGAGACCCAGTACTTC.

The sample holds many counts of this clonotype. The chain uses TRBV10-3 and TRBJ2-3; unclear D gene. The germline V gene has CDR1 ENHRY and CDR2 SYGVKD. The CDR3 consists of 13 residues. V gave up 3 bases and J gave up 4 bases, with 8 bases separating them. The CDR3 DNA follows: TGTGCCATCAGTGACCTAGTATCAGATACGCAGTATTTT. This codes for CAISDLVSDTQYF.

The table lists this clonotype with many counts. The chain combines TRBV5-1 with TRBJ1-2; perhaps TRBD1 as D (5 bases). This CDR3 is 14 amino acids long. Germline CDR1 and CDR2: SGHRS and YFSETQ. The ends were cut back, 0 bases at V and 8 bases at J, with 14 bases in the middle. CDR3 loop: CASSLDPVGLGYTF. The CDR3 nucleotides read TGCGCCAGCAGCTTGGATCCGGTGGGGCTAGGCTACACCTTC.

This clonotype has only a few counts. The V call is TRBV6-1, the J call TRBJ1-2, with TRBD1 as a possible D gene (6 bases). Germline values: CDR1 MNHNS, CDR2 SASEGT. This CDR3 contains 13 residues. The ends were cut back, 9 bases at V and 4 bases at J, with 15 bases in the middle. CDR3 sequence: CASHGGRTYGYTF. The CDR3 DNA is TGTGCCAGTCATGGGGGGCGCACCTATGGCTACACCTTC.